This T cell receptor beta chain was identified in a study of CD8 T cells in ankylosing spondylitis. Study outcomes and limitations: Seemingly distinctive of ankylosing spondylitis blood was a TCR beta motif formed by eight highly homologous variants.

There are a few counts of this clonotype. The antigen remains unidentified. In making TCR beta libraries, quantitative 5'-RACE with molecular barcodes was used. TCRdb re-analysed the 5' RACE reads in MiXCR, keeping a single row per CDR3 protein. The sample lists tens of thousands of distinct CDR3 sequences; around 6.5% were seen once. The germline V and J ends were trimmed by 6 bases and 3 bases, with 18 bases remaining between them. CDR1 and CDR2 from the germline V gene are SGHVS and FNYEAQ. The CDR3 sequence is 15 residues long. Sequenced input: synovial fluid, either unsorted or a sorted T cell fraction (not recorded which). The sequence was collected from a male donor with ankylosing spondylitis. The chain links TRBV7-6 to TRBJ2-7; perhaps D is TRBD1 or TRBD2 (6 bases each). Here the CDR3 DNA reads TGTGCCAGCAGTCGGGGGCCCACCCGCTACTACGAGCAGTACTTC. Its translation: CASSRGPTRYYEQYF.